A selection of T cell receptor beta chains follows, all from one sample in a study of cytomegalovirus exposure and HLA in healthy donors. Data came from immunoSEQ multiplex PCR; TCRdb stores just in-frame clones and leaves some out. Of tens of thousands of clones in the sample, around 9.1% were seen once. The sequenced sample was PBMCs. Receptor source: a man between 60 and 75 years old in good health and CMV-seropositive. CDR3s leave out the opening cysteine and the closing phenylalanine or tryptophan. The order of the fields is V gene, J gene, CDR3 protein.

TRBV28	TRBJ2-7	ASKRGSYEQY
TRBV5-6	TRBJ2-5	ASSFRAGQETQY
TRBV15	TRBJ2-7	ATSRDVIGGSSSYEQY
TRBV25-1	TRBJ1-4	ASSPTGLPAEELF
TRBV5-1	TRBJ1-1	ASREMYLMNTEAF
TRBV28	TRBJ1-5	ASRWTVNQPQH
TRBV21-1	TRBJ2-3	ASSGLTLAGGPFFTDTQY
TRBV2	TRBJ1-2	ASRGAGGRNYGYT
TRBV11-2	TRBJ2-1	ASSFIGGAGEQF
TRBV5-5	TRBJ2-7	ASSLTGPYEQY
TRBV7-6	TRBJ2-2	ASSLVVLPTGELF
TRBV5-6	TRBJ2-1	ASSFIRSSYNEQF
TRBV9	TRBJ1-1	ASSVWTGGNTEAF
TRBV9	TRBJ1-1	ASSVVEDTEAF
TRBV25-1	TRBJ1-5	ASSDPGSSPDQPQH
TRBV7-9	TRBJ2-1	ASSSLGQGANEQF
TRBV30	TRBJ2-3	ALGPGGGADTQY
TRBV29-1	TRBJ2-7	SAGMEGGTEQY
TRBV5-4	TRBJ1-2	ASTDGGTTNYGYT
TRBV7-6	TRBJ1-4	ASRRKGGGKLF
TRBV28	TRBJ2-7	ASSSSSRGVWEQY
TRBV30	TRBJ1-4	AWSGQDINEKLF
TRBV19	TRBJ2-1	ASSMREGLWNEQF
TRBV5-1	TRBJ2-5	ASSSQGLQETQY
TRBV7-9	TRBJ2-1	ASSFKVGSENEQF
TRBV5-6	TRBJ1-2	ASSRVTGVKDYGYT
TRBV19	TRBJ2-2	ATSGRAGTGELF
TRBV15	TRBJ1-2	ATSRITGGYT
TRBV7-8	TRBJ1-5	ASSPPGRGPRGNQPQH
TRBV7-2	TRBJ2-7	ASSLRGTTYEQY
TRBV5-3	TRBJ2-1	ARSLAIADYNEQF
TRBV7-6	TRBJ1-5	ASSLGQDSNQPQH
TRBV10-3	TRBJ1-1	AISEFVQGRETEAF
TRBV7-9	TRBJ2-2	ASSTRQGVTGELF
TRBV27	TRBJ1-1	ASNPGVHSGEAF
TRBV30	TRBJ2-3	AWSVWRTLDSPRRDTDTQY
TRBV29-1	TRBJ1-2	SVDSEGVMGGYT
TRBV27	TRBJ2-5	ASSFVAGRQETQY
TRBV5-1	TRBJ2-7	ASSGQGSTYEQY
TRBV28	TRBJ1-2	AGQGEGGGYT
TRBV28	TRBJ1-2	ASRGSGVGSYGYT
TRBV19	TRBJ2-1	ASSITGRGNEQF
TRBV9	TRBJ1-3	ASSALQGANGNTIY
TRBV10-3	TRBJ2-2	AISETPGGELF
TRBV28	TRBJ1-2	ASSSGTGNYGYT
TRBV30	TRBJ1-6	AWSAGQDNSPLH
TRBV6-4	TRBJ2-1	ASSSLRGNEQF
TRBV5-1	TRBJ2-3	ASGNQGLRTDTQY
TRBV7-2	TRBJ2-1	ASSFASGQGGEQF
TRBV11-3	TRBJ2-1	ASTKTSGYNEQF
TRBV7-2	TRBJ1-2	ASSQYRDGYT
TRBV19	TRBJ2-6	ASSEQGLLGANVLT
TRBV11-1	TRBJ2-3	ASSGSRFPDTQY
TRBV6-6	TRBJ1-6	ASSYSGGNNSPLH
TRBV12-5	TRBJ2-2	ASGVSGGAGTGELF
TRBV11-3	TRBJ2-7	ASSQDRSSYEQY
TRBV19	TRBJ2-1	ASREDTNNEQF
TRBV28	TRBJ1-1	ASSLSQAAEAF
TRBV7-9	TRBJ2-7	ASSSAGRDEQY
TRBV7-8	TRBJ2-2	ASSHLAGGTGELF